This T cell receptor beta chain was identified in a study of control samples from healthy donors and cancer patients. TCRdb's table, derived via immunoSEQ multiplex PCR, lists solely in-frame clones and lacks some. The table includes roughly 70,000 clones, 85% to 95% detected once. The CDR3 consists of 15 residues. V was shortened by 2 bases and J by 0 bases, with 13 bases between the two germline ends. The germline gives CDR1 SQVTM, CDR2 ANQGSEA. Sequences were obtained from blood. This sequence originates from a woman in her twenties or thirties in good health. The genes are TRBV29-1 and TRBJ1-2; TRBD1 is a possible D gene (5 bases). The CDR3 DNA is TGCAGCGTTGAAAGGAATGGGGGAACTAACTATGGCTACACCTTC. This sequence encodes CSVERNGGTNYGYTF.